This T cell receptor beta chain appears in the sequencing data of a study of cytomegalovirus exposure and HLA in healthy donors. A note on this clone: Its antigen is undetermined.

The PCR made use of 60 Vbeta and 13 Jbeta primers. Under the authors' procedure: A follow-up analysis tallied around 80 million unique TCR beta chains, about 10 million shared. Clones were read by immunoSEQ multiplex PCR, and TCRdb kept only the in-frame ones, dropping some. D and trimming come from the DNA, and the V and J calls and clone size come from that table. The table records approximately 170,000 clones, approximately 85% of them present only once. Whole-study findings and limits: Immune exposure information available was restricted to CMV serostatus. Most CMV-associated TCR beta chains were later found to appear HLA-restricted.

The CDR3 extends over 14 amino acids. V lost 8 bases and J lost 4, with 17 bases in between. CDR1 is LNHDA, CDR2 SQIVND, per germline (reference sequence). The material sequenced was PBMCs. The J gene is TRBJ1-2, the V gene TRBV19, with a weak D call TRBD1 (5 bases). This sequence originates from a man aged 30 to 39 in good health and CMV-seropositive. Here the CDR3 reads CASGSWGDSYGYTF. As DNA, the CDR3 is TGTGCCAGTGGCTCCTGGGGGGATAGCTATGGCTACACCTTC.